What follows are 28 T cell receptor beta chains derived from one specimen sequenced in a study of T cell responses to AZD1222 COVID-19 vaccine. Only in-frame clones appear in the TCRdb table, and some are missing; sequencing was by immunoSEQ multiplex PCR. The table shows roughly 140,000 clones, with more than 90% occurring only once. Sequencing was performed on peripheral blood, taken 28 days after the second AZD1222 dose. Receptor source: an adult who received the AZD1222 COVID-19 vaccine.

The CDR3, as DNA: TGTGCCAGCAGTTTATACGAAAAGCTAGGAGCTTTCTTT. Translated, it gives CASSLYEKLGAFF. This chain connects TRBV27 to TRBJ1-1; D uncertain. Trimming pared 1 base from V and 10 bases from J, leaving 13 bases between. The CDR3 runs 13 residues. CDR1 and CDR2 from the germline V gene are MNHEY and SMNVEV (reference sequence).

The chain employs TRBV27 and TRBJ2-3; TRBD1 is a possible D gene (6 bases). Germline V gives CDR1 MNHEY, CDR2 SMNVEV (reference sequence). The germline V and J ends were trimmed by 6 bases and 3 bases, with 13 bases remaining between them. CDR3 length equals 14 residues. The CDR3 DNA is TGTGCCAGCAGCCTACAGGGAGATACAGATACGCAGTATTTT. It encodes CASSLQGDTDTQYF.

This chain uses TRBV27 with TRBJ1-2; TRBD1 matches 8 bases. CDR3 size: 15 residues. From germline, CDR1 is MNHEY and CDR2 SMNVEV (reference sequence). Losses at the gene ends were 2 bases for V and 2 bases for J; bases not matched to a gene: 4. The CDR3 loop is CASSLTAGGNYGYTF. The CDR3 DNA reads TGTGCCAGCAGTTTAACCGCAGGGGGCAACTATGGCTACACCTTC.

This rearrangement joins TRBV2 to TRBJ1-5; D is unresolved. Looked up from germline, CDR1 is SNHLY and CDR2 is FYNNEI. This CDR3 contains 15 residues. V lost 6 bases, J lost 0 bases, and 12 bases lay in between. The CDR3 protein is CASSATLYSNQPQHF. CDR3 bases: TGTGCCAGCAGCGCTACACTGTATAGCAATCAGCCCCAGCATTTT.

The chain couples TRBV3-1 (or the pseudogene TRBV3-2) to TRBJ2-2, with a possible D match to TRBD2 (6 bases). Germline V gene sequence: CDR1 LGHDT, CDR2 YNNKEL (reference sequence). The CDR3 is made up of 17 amino acids. Trimming pared 4 bases from V and 10 bases from J, leaving 25 bases between. The CDR3 loop is CASSLQSGEWRREELFF. The CDR3 nucleotides are TGTGCCAGCAGCCTACAATCGGGGGAGTGGCGTCGCGAGGAGCTGTTTTTT.

Here the CDR3 DNA reads TGTGCCAGCAGTGGAGACAGCGACACCGGGGAGCTGTTTTTT. It translates to CASSGDSDTGELFF. The chain is built from TRBV2 and TRBJ2-2, with a tentative D call TRBD1 (5 bases). Per the germline V gene, CDR1 is SNHLY and CDR2 is FYNNEI. The CDR3 has 14 residues. The germline V and J ends were trimmed by 4 bases and 3 bases, with 9 bases remaining between them.

The DNA of the CDR3 is TGTGCCAGCAGTCCCCTCGTGGCTAGCGGGGGGGACGAGCAGTACTTC. Translation: CASSPLVASGGDEQYF. The chain has TRBV6-4 and TRBJ2-7; 12 positions match TRBD2. J gave up 5 bases and V 5 bases, and 10 bases lay outside the gene matches. This CDR3 comprises 16 residues. Germline values: CDR1 MRHNA, CDR2 SNTAGT.

This sequence joins TRBV7-9 and TRBJ1-2; tentative D call: TRBD1 (5 bases). Germline CDR1 SEHNR, CDR2 FQNEAQ (reference sequence). V gave up 5 bases and J gave up 6 bases, with 16 bases separating them. The CDR3 extends over 14 amino acids. The CDR3 DNA sequence: TGTGCCAGCAGCCCGCGAGGGGCCGGGGATGGCTACACCTTC. It specifies CASSPRGAGDGYTF. Complete variable domain (other parts from reference TRBV7-9 and TRBJ1-2): DTGVSQNPRHKITKRGQNVTFRCDPISEHNRLYWYRQTLGQGPEFLTYFQNEAQLEKSRLLSDRFSAERPKGSFSTLEIQRTEQGDSAMYLCASSPRGAGDGYTFGSGTRLTVV.

The chain carries TRBV28 and TRBJ2-1; 9 bases agree with TRBD1. The CDR3 covers 15 residues. Germline CDR1 reads MDHEN; CDR2 reads SYDVKM. V lost 4 bases, J lost 9 bases, and 10 bases stayed unmatched. The CDR3 coding sequence is TGTGCCAGCAGTTATGGGGACAGGGCTCCGATTGAGCAGTTCTTC. This sequence encodes CASSYGDRAPIEQFF.

The chain combines TRBV30 with TRBJ2-5; unclear D gene. CDR1 and CDR2 from the germline V gene are GTSNPN and SVGIG (reference sequence). This CDR3 comprises 13 residues. V lost 0 bases to trimming and J lost 0 bases, with 5 bases between them. The CDR3 protein is CAWSVLYQETQYF. The CDR3 DNA is TGTGCCTGGAGTGTCCTGTACCAAGAGACCCAGTACTTC.

In its sample, this clone was seen a few times. J is TRBJ2-7 and V is TRBV6-2 or TRBV6-3; 11 bases line up with TRBD2. V lost 0 bases to trimming and J lost 6 bases; unmatched junction nucleotides: 4. CDR1 and CDR2 from the germline V gene are MNHEY and SVGEGT. The CDR3 has 15 residues. In DNA form, the CDR3 reads TGTGCCAGCAGTTACTCGACTAGCGGGACCACCGAGCAGTACTTC. This encodes CASSYSTSGTTEQYF.

The V and J genes are TRBV28 and TRBJ2-5; D might be TRBD1 or TRBD2, each matching 6 bases. This CDR3 comprises 15 residues. V lost 2 bases, J lost 6 bases, and 16 bases lay in between. In germline, CDR1 is MDHEN, CDR2 SYDVKM. The CDR3 DNA sequence: TGTGCCAGCAGTTTAGGGGGGCGCGGTAAGCAGACCCAGTACTTC. The encoded protein is CASSLGGRGKQTQYF.

This clone was seen only once. The chain has TRBV7-9 and TRBJ1-2, with D possibly being TRBD1 (5 bases). This CDR3 is 15 amino acids long. Germline CDR1 and CDR2: SEHNR and FQNEAQ (reference sequence). V dropped 0 bases and J dropped 6 bases, with 14 bases sitting between them. CDR3 sequence: CASSLAQAPRDGYTF. In DNA form, the CDR3 reads TGTGCCAGCAGCTTAGCGCAGGCACCCAGGGATGGCTACACCTTC.

The genes are TRBV25-1 and TRBJ2-2; 8 bases are shared with TRBD1. With V trimmed by 5 bases and J by 7 bases, 6 bases remained unmatched. The CDR3 has 14 residues. CDR1 is MGHDK, CDR2 SYGVNS, per germline. DNA for the CDR3: TGTGCCAGCAGTCCTCGGACAGGGAACGGGGAGCTGTTTTTT. Residues: CASSPRTGNGELFF.

V gene TRBV9 combines with J gene TRBJ1-1; D is unclear. Trimming cost V 0 bases and J 0 bases, with 6 bases left between them. Per germline, CDR1 SGDLS and CDR2 YYNGEE. This CDR3 is built from 14 residues. The CDR3 DNA sequence: TGTGCCAGCAGCGTAGGCAGATTGAACACTGAAGCTTTCTTT. As protein: CASSVGRLNTEAFF.

This chain uses TRBV9 with TRBJ2-7, with TRBD2 identical over 8 bases. The CDR3 totals 17 residues. CDR1 SGDLS and CDR2 YYNGEE come from the germline V gene. Trimming removed 1 base from V and 0 bases from J; junction bases left unmatched: 9. CDR3 in amino acids: CASSVFRGRRDSYEQYF. The CDR3 nucleotides read TGTGCCAGCAGCGTATTTCGCGGGAGGCGCGACTCCTACGAGCAGTACTTC.

J is TRBJ2-1 and V is TRBV28, with TRBD2 matching over 7 bases. From germline, CDR1 is MDHEN and CDR2 SYDVKM. The CDR3 runs to 12 residues. With 5 bases clipped from V and 9 bases from J, the junction kept 4 bases outside the gene matches. The CDR3 is CASSLRGSEQFF. In DNA form, the CDR3 reads TGTGCCAGCAGTCTTCGCGGGAGTGAGCAGTTCTTC. Filled out from reference TRBV28 and TRBJ2-1, the complete variable domain reads DVKVTQSSRYLVKRTGEKVFLECVQDMDHENMFWYRQDPGLGLRLIYFSYDVKMKEKGDIPEGYSVSREKKERFSLILESASTNQTSMYLCASSLRGSEQFFGPGTRLTVL.

The rearrangement uses TRBV4-1 and TRBJ2-1; D may correspond to TRBD1 or TRBD2 (6 bases each). Germline CDR1 is MGHRA and CDR2 is YSYEKL. There are 16 residues in the CDR3. V lost 0 bases and J 9 bases, leaving 18 bases between the germline ends. Here the CDR3 DNA reads TGCGCCAGCAGCCAAGATTTAAGGGGGGTTGGTGGTGAGCAGTTCTTC. It yields the protein CASSQDLRGVGGEQFF.

This rearrangement joins TRBV5-4 to TRBJ2-2; possibly TRBD2 for D (7 bases). CDR3 length: 16 residues. Germline CDR1 reads SGHNT; CDR2 reads YYREEE (reference sequence). With 4 bases removed from V and 4 bases from J, the gap between germline ends came to 17 bases. The CDR3 region has the DNA TGTGCCAGCAGCCCCCGGGCGGGGGCGGGCACCGGGGAGCTGTTTTTT. Translation: CASSPRAGAGTGELFF.

This chain links TRBV7-2 with TRBJ1-2; D ambiguous. This CDR3 is 14 amino acids long. The V and J ends lost 5 bases and 8 bases respectively, with 18 bases between them. Germline-derived CDR1 and CDR2 are SGHTA and FQGNSA. In nucleotides, the CDR3 is TGTGCCAGCAGCCCCAGAGGAGACTCTGGAGGCTACACCTTC. Its translation is CASSPRGDSGGYTF.

The rearrangement uses TRBV6-5 and TRBJ2-6, with D perhaps matching TRBD1 (6 bases). V gave up 0 bases and J gave up 3 bases, with 9 bases separating them. CDR1 and CDR2 (germline): MNHEY, SVGAGI. This CDR3 is built from 16 residues. The CDR3 protein is CASSYSPGVGANVLTF. In DNA form, the CDR3 reads TGTGCCAGCAGTTACTCCCCAGGGGTTGGGGCCAACGTCCTGACTTTC.

In this sample, this clone turned up once. CDR3: CASRRQGWANTEAFF. CDR3 DNA: TGTGCCAGCCGTCGGCAGGGTTGGGCGAACACTGAAGCTTTCTTT. This sequence joins TRBV11-2 and TRBJ1-1; possible D gene TRBD1, 5 bases. Germline assignment: CDR1 SGHAT and CDR2 FQNNGV. The CDR3 has 15 amino acids. V lost 8 bases to trimming and J lost 1 base, with 17 bases between them.

The chain couples TRBV5-1 to TRBJ1-2, with 8 bases identical to TRBD1. The CDR3 has 14 residues. In germline, CDR1 is SGHRS, CDR2 YFSETQ. The trim removed 4 bases at V and 8 bases at J, leaving 10 bases unmatched. The CDR3 protein is CASSPSGQGRGYTF. The CDR3 region has the DNA TGCGCCAGCAGCCCGTCCGGACAGGGACGCGGCTACACCTTC.

This chain joins TRBV19 and TRBJ2-1; 13 positions agree with TRBD2. Unmatched junction bases numbered 3, after V lost 3 bases and J lost 7 bases. Germline V gene data show CDR1 as LNHDA and CDR2 as SQIVND (reference sequence). The CDR3 consists of 15 residues. CDR3 residues: CASSITSGGANEQFF. DNA of the CDR3: TGTGCCAGTAGTATCACTAGCGGGGGGGCTAATGAGCAGTTCTTC.

CDR3 sequence reads: CSVEQRGVRDEQFF. CDR3 nucleotide sequence: TGCAGCGTTGAACAGCGGGGGGTTCGAGATGAGCAGTTCTTC. The chain employs TRBV29-1 and TRBJ2-1; 9 positions agree with TRBD2. The junction had 7 bases not matched to a gene; V was cut back by 2 bases and J by 8 bases. The CDR3 is 14 residues long. Per the germline V gene, CDR1 is SQVTM and CDR2 is ANQGSEA.

The rearrangement joins TRBV13 to TRBJ1-2; D possibly corresponds to TRBD1 (6 bases). In germline, CDR1 is PRHDT, CDR2 FYEKMQ (reference sequence). The V end lost 1 base, the J end lost 3 bases, and 15 bases lay between the germline ends. The CDR3 is made up of 16 amino acids. CDR3 bases: TGTGCCAGCAGCTTAGCCGCCCTTCCAGGGGACTATGGCTACACCTTC. It is translated as CASSLAALPGDYGYTF. Full variable domain (rest looked up from reference TRBV13 and TRBJ1-2): AAGVIQSPRHLIKEKRETATLKCYPIPRHDTVYWYQQGPGQDPQFLISFYEKMQSDKGSIPDRFSAQQFSDYHSELNMSSLELGDSALYFCASSLAALPGDYGYTFGSGTRLTVV.

This clone was picked up a small number of times. V is TRBV15 and J is TRBJ2-3; the D gene is possibly TRBD2 (6 bases). Germline CDR1 is LNHNV and CDR2 is YYDKDF (reference sequence). Trimming took 0 bases from V and 2 from J, leaving 15 bases between them. The length of the CDR3 is 17 residues. CDR3 bases: TGTGCCACCAGCAGAGATACGCCGGGACTTTTCACAGATACGCAGTATTTT. It yields the protein CATSRDTPGLFTDTQYF.

V gene TRBV7-2 combines with J gene TRBJ2-7; D gene unclear. The CDR3 contains 14 residues. V lost 5 bases and J lost 3, with 14 bases in between. Germline V CDR1 and CDR2: SGHTA, FQGNSA. This chain's CDR3 is CASSAVNKNYEQYF. CDR3 nucleotides: TGTGCCAGCAGCGCTGTAAATAAGAACTACGAGCAGTACTTC.